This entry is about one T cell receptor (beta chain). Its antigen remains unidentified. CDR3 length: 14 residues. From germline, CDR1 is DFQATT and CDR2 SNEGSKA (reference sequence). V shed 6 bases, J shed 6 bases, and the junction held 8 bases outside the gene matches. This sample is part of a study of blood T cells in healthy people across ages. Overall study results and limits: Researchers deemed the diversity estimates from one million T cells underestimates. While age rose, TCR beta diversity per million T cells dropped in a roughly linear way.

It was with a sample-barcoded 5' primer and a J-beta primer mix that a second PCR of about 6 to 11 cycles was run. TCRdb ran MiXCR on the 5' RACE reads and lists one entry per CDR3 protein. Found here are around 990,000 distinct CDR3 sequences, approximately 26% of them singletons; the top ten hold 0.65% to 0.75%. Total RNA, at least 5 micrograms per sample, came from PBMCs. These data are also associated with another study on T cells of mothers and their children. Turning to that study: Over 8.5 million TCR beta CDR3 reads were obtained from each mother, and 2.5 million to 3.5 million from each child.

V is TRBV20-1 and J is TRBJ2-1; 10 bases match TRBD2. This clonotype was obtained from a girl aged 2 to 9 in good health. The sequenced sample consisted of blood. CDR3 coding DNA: TGCAGTGCCCTTGAAGCGGGAGGGGGCAATGAGCAGTTCTTC. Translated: CSALEAGGGNEQFF.